This TCR beta chain originates from a study of T cells after yellow fever vaccination. Synthesis of TCR cDNA relied on 5'RACE template switching, which attached a universal primer site and UMIs. Each CDR3 protein gets one entry after TCRdb re-called the 5' RACE reads with MiXCR. Of about 630,000 distinct CDR3 sequences in the sample, more than 9% were seen once. The CDR3 is 14 amino acids. V trimming: 5 bases; J trimming: 2 bases; junction bases outside the gene matches: 7. In germline, CDR1 is DFQATT, CDR2 SNEGSKA (reference sequence). The table lists this clonotype with a few counts. Sequenced here: PBMCs, sampled on the day of the yellow fever booster vaccination. The sequence was obtained from a man aged 25-45 years who received the YFV17D yellow fever vaccine. V usage is TRBV20-1 and J usage is TRBJ2-5, with 8 bases matching TRBD1. The CDR3 coding sequence is TGCAGTGCTGTCGTAACAGGGGGTCAAGAGACCCAGTACTTC. This encodes CSAVVTGGQETQYF.